Below are 26 T cell receptor beta chains sequenced from a single sample in a study of blood T cell repertoires in COVID-19. Generated by immunoSEQ multiplex PCR, the TCRdb table keeps only in-frame clones and is missing some. The table has 250,000 to 300,000 clones, 75% to 90% seen once. The sequenced sample was peripheral blood. The receptors originated from a woman in her 50s who had recovered from COVID-19.

This clone was picked up one time. The same CDR3 arises from other DNA sequences in this sample as well. This chain's CDR3 is CASSRDRQETQYF. The CDR3 nucleotides read TGTGCCAGCAGTCGGGACAGACAAGAGACCCAGTACTTC. The chain employs TRBV6-5 and TRBJ2-5; 7 bases are shared with TRBD1. The CDR3 is 13 residues long. Losses at the gene ends were 5 bases for V and 2 bases for J; bases not matched to a gene: 2. The V gene's germline CDR1 is MNHEY and CDR2 SVGAGI.

The chain is built from TRBV7-6 and TRBJ2-7, with D maybe TRBD1 (5 bases). Deletions cut 1 base from V and 3 bases from J, with 10 bases between. Germline loops: CDR1 SGHVS, CDR2 FNYEAQ. The CDR3 consists of 14 residues. The CDR3 reads CASSLVGQGYEQYF. Written as DNA, the CDR3 is TGTGCCAGCAGCTTAGTCGGTCAGGGCTACGAGCAGTACTTC.

For this clone: An end of the junction differs from the germline gene, which may be a read error. The genes are TRBV5-1 and TRBJ2-5; D gene unclear. This CDR3 contains 13 residues. Germline V gene lookup returns CDR1 SGHRS and CDR2 YFSETQ. The CDR3 here is CASSLFIREAQYF. In DNA form, the CDR3 reads TGCGCCAGCAGCTTGTTCATTAGAGAGGCCCAGTACTTC.

The chain has TRBV3-1 (or the pseudogene TRBV3-2) and TRBJ1-2; D might be TRBD1 (6 bases). Trimming took off 5 bases at V and 8 bases at J, with 24 bases between the two ends. Germline V gene sequence: CDR1 LGHDT, CDR2 YNNKEL (reference sequence). The CDR3 contains 16 residues. The CDR3 coding sequence is TGTGCCAGCAGCACCACAATCAGGGGAAGTTTGGGGGGCTACACCTTC. It codes for CASSTTIRGSLGGYTF.

The V call is TRBV7-3, the J call TRBJ2-5; 10 bases agree with TRBD1. V was pared by 5 bases and J by 5 bases, with 5 bases of the junction left unmatched. Germline V CDR1 and CDR2: SGHTA, FQGTGA. The CDR3 totals 14 residues. The CDR3 coding sequence is TGTGCCAGCAGCCTGGACAGGGGGATGGAGACCCAGTACTTC. Translating it yields CASSLDRGMETQYF.

This chain connects TRBV18 to TRBJ1-2, with D unresolved. Germline CDR1 is KGHSH and CDR2 is LQKENI. CDR3 length equals 15 residues. Deletions cut 0 bases from V and 6 bases from J, with 14 bases between. Here the CDR3 DNA reads TGTGCCAGCTCACCACCGGGCCTGCGACACCATGGCTACACCTTC. It translates to CASSPPGLRHHGYTF.

Comment on this clone: This same CDR3 is encoded by further DNA sequences in the sample. The chain uses TRBV19 and TRBJ2-7; a possible D gene is TRBD1 (6 bases). The CDR3 spans 13 residues. The germline V gene encodes CDR1 LNHDA and CDR2 SQIVND (reference sequence). With 3 bases removed from V and 4 bases from J, the gap between germline ends came to 10 bases. The CDR3 nucleotides read TGTGCCAGTAGTATCGGCAGGGGTTACGAGCAGTACTTC. It codes for CASSIGRGYEQYF.

J is TRBJ2-3 and V is TRBV5-1; 9 bases are a match to TRBD1. The ends lost 4 bases at V and 0 bases at J; junction bases unmatched: 9. This CDR3 comprises 17 residues. Germline V gene data show CDR1 as SGHRS and CDR2 as YFSETQ. The CDR3 nucleotides read TGCGCCAGCAGCGTAGGGACAGGGCCACCTAGCACAGATACGCAGTATTTT. Amino acid sequence: CASSVGTGPPSTDTQYF. Complete variable domain (other parts from reference TRBV5-1 and TRBJ2-3): KAGVTQTPRYLIKTRGQQVTLSCSPISGHRSVSWYQQTPGQGLQFLFEYFSETQRNKGNFPGRFSGRQFSNSRSEMNVSTLELGDSALYLCASSVGTGPPSTDTQYFGPGTRLTVL.

The CDR3 sequence is CASSTWTGGGTEAFF. The CDR3 DNA is TGTGCCAGCAGCACCTGGACAGGGGGTGGCACTGAAGCTTTCTTT. This chain links TRBV3-1 (or the pseudogene TRBV3-2) with TRBJ1-1; TRBD1 aligns across 10 bases. Losses at the gene ends were 5 bases for V and 4 bases for J; bases not matched to a gene: 7. The germline V gene encodes CDR1 LGHDT and CDR2 YNNKEL (reference sequence). The CDR3 is 15 residues long.

This chain's CDR3 is CASSPGPRNREHEKLFF. The CDR3 DNA reads TGTGCCAGCAGCCCGGGGCCCCGGAACAGGGAACATGAAAAACTGTTTTTT. V is TRBV3-1 (or the pseudogene TRBV3-2) and J is TRBJ1-4; D may be TRBD1 (6 bases). V was pared by 4 bases and J by 6 bases, with 21 bases between. The CDR3 runs 17 residues. Germline V gene lookup returns CDR1 LGHDT and CDR2 YNNKEL (reference sequence).

The V call is TRBV9, the J call TRBJ2-2; TRBD2 matches at 9 bases. The CDR3 has 16 amino acids. The V gene end was trimmed by 4 bases and the J gene end by 1 base; junction bases not matched to a gene: 5. Germline V gene lookup returns CDR1 SGDLS and CDR2 YYNGEE. The CDR3, as DNA: TGTGCCAGCAGCCCACGGACTAGCGAGAACACCGGGGAGCTGTTTTTT. It codes for CASSPRTSENTGELFF.

The chain has TRBV16 and TRBJ1-1; D ambiguous. Trimming took off 4 bases at V and 1 base at J, with 7 bases between the two ends. Germline V lookup: CDR1 KGHSY, CDR2 FQNENV. The CDR3 contains 13 residues. The DNA for the CDR3 is TGTGCCAGCAGCCTGGAGTCGAACACTGAAGCTTTCTTT. Its translation is CASSLESNTEAFF.

This chain links TRBV19 with TRBJ1-3; the D is unclear. The V gene's germline CDR1 is LNHDA and CDR2 SQIVND (reference sequence). The CDR3 is 17 residues long. Deletions cut 2 bases from V and 0 bases from J, with 14 bases between. CDR3 DNA sequence: TGTGCCAGTAGTATATCCGCACTTGAGCTCTCTGGAAACACCATATATTTT. The encoded protein is CASSISALELSGNTIYF.

The chain links TRBV18 to TRBJ1-1; 9 positions match TRBD1. This CDR3 has 16 amino acids. Germline V lookup: CDR1 KGHSH, CDR2 LQKENI. With 3 bases clipped from V and 2 bases from J, the junction kept 7 bases outside the gene matches. CDR3 loop: CASSPRQGDLNTEAFF. CDR3 nucleotides: TGTGCCAGCTCACCTCGACAGGGGGACTTAAACACTGAAGCTTTCTTT.

V is TRBV12-3 or TRBV12-4 and J is TRBJ1-4; D is undetermined. With 1 base removed from V and 8 bases from J, the gap between germline ends came to 5 bases. The CDR3 loop spans 12 amino acids. The DNA of the CDR3 is TGTGCCAGCAGTTTAGTACAGGAAAAACTGTTTTTT. Amino acid sequence: CASSLVQEKLFF.

V is TRBV5-1 and J is TRBJ2-7; possible D gene TRBD2, 5 bases. CDR1 SGHRS and CDR2 YFSETQ come from the germline V gene. The length of the CDR3 is 15 residues. V gave up 4 bases and J gave up 2 bases, with 16 bases separating them. CDR3 region: CASSPYRLGAYEQYF. In DNA, the CDR3 is TGCGCCAGCAGCCCCTACCGCCTCGGGGCCTACGAGCAGTACTTC.

The rearrangement uses TRBV9 and TRBJ1-1, with 9 bases identical to TRBD1. With 5 bases clipped from V and 0 bases from J, the junction kept 5 bases outside the gene matches. This CDR3 is built from 15 residues. Germline V gene lookup returns CDR1 SGDLS and CDR2 YYNGEE. CDR3 coding DNA: TGTGCCAGCAGTGGGACAGGGTTCGTGAACACTGAAGCTTTCTTT. Its protein product is CASSGTGFVNTEAFF.

The chain carries TRBV11-2 and TRBJ2-4; tentatively, D is TRBD1 (6 bases). Germline V gene lookup returns CDR1 SGHAT and CDR2 FQNNGV. The CDR3 is made up of 15 amino acids. V lost 5 bases to trimming and J lost 1 base, with 12 bases between them. CDR3 sequence reads: CASSIHTGAKNIQYF. The DNA of the CDR3 is TGTGCCAGCAGCATACACACAGGGGCCAAAAACATTCAGTACTTC.

This clone was found a few times. Other DNA sequences in the sample encode the same CDR3. The gene calls are TRBV9 and TRBJ2-7; 7 bases are shared with TRBD1. Trimming at V came to 3 bases and at J to 2 bases, leaving 2 bases not matched to a gene. CDR1 and CDR2 (germline): SGDLS, YYNGEE. This CDR3 has 13 amino acids. CDR3 DNA: TGTGCCAGCAGCGGACAGGGAACCTACGAGCAGTACTTC. Its protein product is CASSGQGTYEQYF.

V usage is TRBV7-2 and J usage is TRBJ1-2, with D perhaps matching TRBD1 (5 bases). The CDR3 has 17 amino acids. V lost 5 bases and J lost 5, with 24 bases in between. The germline CDR1 and CDR2 sequences are SGHTA and FQGNSA. The CDR3 bases are TGTGCCAGCAGCCCCAGCCATACGGAGGGGCATAGGTATGGCTACACCTTC. Protein sequence: CASSPSHTEGHRYGYTF.

V and J are TRBV9 and TRBJ2-7; 9 bases align to TRBD2. The CDR3 spans 18 residues. The germline V gene has CDR1 SGDLS and CDR2 YYNGEE. V shed 0 bases and J 3 bases; nucleotides not matched to a gene: 13. As DNA, the CDR3 is TGTGCCAGCAGCGTAGGGGATGGTAGCGGGGGCCGGAGCTACGAGCAGTACTTC. As protein: CASSVGDGSGGRSYEQYF. Looking up the rest from reference TRBV9 and TRBJ2-7 gives the full variable domain: DSGVTQTPKHLITATGQRVTLRCSPRSGDLSVYWYQQSLDQGLQFLIQYYNGEERAKGNILERFSAQQFPDLHSELNLSSLELGDSALYFCASSVGDGSGGRSYEQYFGPGTRLTVT.

V is TRBV19 and J is TRBJ2-2; D is perhaps TRBD2 (5 bases). Germline-derived CDR1 and CDR2 are LNHDA and SQIVND (reference sequence). The CDR3 spans 16 residues. V lost 7 bases and J lost 0, with 15 bases in between. As DNA, the CDR3 is TGTGCCAGTACCCCGACCGGGATAACGAACACCGGGGAGCTGTTTTTT. Its translation: CASTPTGITNTGELFF.

This chain uses TRBV19 with TRBJ2-7; D unresolved. CDR3 length: 14 residues. CDR1 is LNHDA, CDR2 SQIVND, per germline (reference sequence). V was pared by 5 bases and J by 2 bases, with 13 bases between. CDR3 sequence: CASSSDTLAYEQYF. The CDR3 nucleotides read TGTGCCAGTAGTTCCGACACCCTGGCCTACGAGCAGTACTTC.

This sequence joins TRBV19 and TRBJ1-5, with TRBD1 matching 8 bases. Per the germline V gene, CDR1 is LNHDA and CDR2 is SQIVND (reference sequence). V was pared by 3 bases and J by 0 bases, with 1 base of the junction left unmatched. This CDR3 region has 15 residues. The CDR3 loop reads CASSIGQGSNQPQHF. The CDR3 nucleotides read TGTGCCAGTAGTATCGGACAGGGTAGCAATCAGCCCCAGCATTTT. Complete variable domain (other parts from reference TRBV19 and TRBJ1-5): DGGITQSPKYLFRKEGQNVTLSCEQNLNHDAMYWYRQDPGQGLRLIYYSQIVNDFQKGDIAEGYSVSREKKESFPLTVTSAQKNPTAFYLCASSIGQGSNQPQHFGDGTRLSIL.

This clone appeared a few times. The rearrangement uses TRBV27 and TRBJ1-2, with D maybe TRBD1 (6 bases). Trimming removed 6 bases at V and 7 bases at J, with 18 bases between. Germline-derived CDR1 and CDR2 are MNHEY and SMNVEV (reference sequence). The length of the CDR3 is 14 residues. CDR3: CASSFMDRGSGYTF. CDR3 nucleotides: TGTGCCAGCAGCTTCATGGACAGAGGTAGTGGCTACACCTTC.

This chain joins TRBV2 and TRBJ1-2; D perhaps matches TRBD1 (6 bases). In germline, CDR1 is SNHLY, CDR2 FYNNEI. Trimming left V 8 bases short and J 6 bases short, with 19 bases between. This CDR3 is built from 14 residues. CDR3 protein: CASSLLAGADGYTF. The CDR3 DNA is TGTGCCAGCTCCCTACTGGCGGGGGCGGATGGCTACACCTTC.